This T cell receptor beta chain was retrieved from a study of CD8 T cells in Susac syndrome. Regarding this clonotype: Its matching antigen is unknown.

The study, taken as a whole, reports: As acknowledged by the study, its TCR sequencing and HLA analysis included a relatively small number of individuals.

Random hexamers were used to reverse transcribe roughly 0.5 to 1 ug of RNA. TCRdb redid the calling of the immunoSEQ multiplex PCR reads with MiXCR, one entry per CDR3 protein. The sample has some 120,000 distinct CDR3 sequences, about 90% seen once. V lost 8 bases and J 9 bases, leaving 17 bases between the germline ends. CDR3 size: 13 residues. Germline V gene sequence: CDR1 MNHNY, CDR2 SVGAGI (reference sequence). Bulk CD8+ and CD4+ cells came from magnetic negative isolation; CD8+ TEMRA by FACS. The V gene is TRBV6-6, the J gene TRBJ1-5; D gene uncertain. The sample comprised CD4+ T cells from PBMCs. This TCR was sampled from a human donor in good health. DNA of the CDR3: TGTGCCAGCGATTTTGGACCAAACCCGCCCCAGCATTTT. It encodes CASDFGPNPPQHF.